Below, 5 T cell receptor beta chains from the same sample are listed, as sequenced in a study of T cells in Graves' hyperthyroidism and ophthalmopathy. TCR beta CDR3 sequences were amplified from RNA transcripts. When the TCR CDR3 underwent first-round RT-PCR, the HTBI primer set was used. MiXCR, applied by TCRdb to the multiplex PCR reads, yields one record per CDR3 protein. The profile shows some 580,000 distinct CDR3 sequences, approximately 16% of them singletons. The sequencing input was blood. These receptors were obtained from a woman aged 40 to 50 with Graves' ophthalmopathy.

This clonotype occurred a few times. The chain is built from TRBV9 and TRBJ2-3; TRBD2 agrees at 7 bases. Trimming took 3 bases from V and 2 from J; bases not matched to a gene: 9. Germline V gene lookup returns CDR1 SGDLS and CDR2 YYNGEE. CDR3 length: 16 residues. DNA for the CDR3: TGTGCCAGCAGCGCCCGAGCGGGGACTCTCACAGATACGCAGTATTTT. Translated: CASSARAGTLTDTQYF. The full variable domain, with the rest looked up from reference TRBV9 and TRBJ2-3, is DSGVTQTPKHLITATGQRVTLRCSPRSGDLSVYWYQQSLDQGLQFLIQYYNGEERAKGNILERFSAQQFPDLHSELNLSSLELGDSALYFCASSARAGTLTDTQYFGPGTRLTVL.

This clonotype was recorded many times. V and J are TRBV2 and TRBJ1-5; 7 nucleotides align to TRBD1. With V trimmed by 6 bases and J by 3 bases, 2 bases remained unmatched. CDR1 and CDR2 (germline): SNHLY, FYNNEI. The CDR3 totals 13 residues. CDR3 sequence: CASRGQTNQPQHF. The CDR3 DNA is TGTGCCAGCAGGGGACAGACCAATCAGCCCCAGCATTTT.

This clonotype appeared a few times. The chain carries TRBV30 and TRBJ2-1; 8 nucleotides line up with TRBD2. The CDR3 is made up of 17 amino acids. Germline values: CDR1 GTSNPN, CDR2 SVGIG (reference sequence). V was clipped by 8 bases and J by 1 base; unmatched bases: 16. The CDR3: CASSPPLSSGSYNEQFF. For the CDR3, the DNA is TGTGCCAGTAGCCCCCCTCTCTCTAGCGGGTCCTACAATGAGCAGTTCTTC.

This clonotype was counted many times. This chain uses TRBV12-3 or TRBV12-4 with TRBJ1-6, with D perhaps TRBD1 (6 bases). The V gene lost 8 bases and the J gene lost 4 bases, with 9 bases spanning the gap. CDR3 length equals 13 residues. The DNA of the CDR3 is TGTGCCAGCCGCCAGGGGTATAATTCACCCCTCCACTTT. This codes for CASRQGYNSPLHF.

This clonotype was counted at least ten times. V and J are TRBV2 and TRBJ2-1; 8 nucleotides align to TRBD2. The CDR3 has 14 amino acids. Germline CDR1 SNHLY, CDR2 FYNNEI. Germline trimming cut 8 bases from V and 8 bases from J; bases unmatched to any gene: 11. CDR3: CASWIGLARHEQFF. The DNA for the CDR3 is TGTGCCAGCTGGATCGGACTAGCCAGGCATGAGCAGTTCTTC.